The sample holds many counts of the clone carrying this T cell receptor (beta chain). Antigen unknown. Unique molecular identifiers were incorporated into the prepared TCRbeta library. TCRdb re-called the PCR reads through MiXCR, storing one row per CDR3 protein. This table holds under 250,000 distinct CDR3 sequences, about 6.6% found once. The CDR3 loop spans 15 amino acids. Per the germline V gene, CDR1 is SGHRS and CDR2 is YFSETQ. V was trimmed by 0 bases and J by 0 bases, leaving 9 bases between them. This entry comes from a study of T-cell reconstitution after alpha-beta-depleted transplantation in children. Study outcomes and limitations: The origin of high day-60 TCRbeta diversity in some patients lay in surviving recipient T cells and thymic progenitors. Newly generated T cells supplied most T-cell counts and diversity one year post-transplant. By about two months after transplant, alpha-beta T cells reportedly arose from several hundred graft clones that had expanded.

The clonotype comes from a boy between 2 and 15 years old with acute lymphoblastic leukemia, due to receive a stem cell transplant. This chain uses TRBV5-1 with TRBJ1-1; D call uncertain. Sequenced here: PBMCs, sampled before TCRalphabeta/CD19-depleted stem cell transplant. The CDR3, as DNA: TGCGCCAGCAGCTTGGGCCGACAAATGAACACTGAAGCTTTCTTT. Its protein is CASSLGRQMNTEAFF.